Sequencing of this TCR beta chain was carried out in a study of Ad26.COV2.S vaccination and SARS-CoV-2 variants (dated by TCRdb to about 2021). Some background on the complete study: Vaccine-arm donors were drawn from COV1001, a multicentre, randomized, double-blind, placebo-controlled phase I-IIa trial of Ad26.COV2.S in healthy adults. Trial participants were randomized into five groups of five, in which low-dose or high-dose Ad26.COV2.S was given once or twice, or placebo was given on both occasions. Ad26.COV2.S was given intramuscularly at 5x10^10 or 1x10^11 viral particles, as a single shot or as two shots 56 days apart. A total of approximately 32 samples were included in the TCR-sequenced set, comprising around 19 Ad26.COV2.S vaccine recipients, 5 placebo recipients and 8 SARS-CoV-2 convalescent individuals. Blinding of investigators to trial group allocation was maintained during experiments and outcome assessment. The specificity and breadth of SARS-CoV-2-reactive T cell receptors after Ad26.COV2.S vaccination were assessed by TCRbeta repertoire sequencing.

The immunoSEQ Assay was used to sequence TCRbeta CDR3 regions. After extraction, genomic DNA underwent amplification by bias-controlled multiplex PCR, followed by high-throughput sequencing. In the original analysis: To quantify the absolute abundance of each unique TCRbeta CDR3 region, sequences were collapsed and filtered. T cell fraction was estimated by normalizing TCRbeta template counts to usable DNA, with usable DNA measured through amplification of reference genes found in all nucleated cells. Repertoire TCRs were annotated as SARS-CoV-2-specific when V gene, CDR3 amino acid sequence and J gene were exactly matched to a known reactive TCR set. The reference SARS-CoV-2 TCR set was derived from MIRA and filtered for enrichment in COVID-19-positive ImmuneCODE repertoires, a step that removed public or cross-reactive TCRs. Based on the MIRA antigens, annotated TCRs were further analysed at the level of specific ORF or position within ORF. Depth was the summed frequency of annotated unique rearrangements, while breadth was defined as annotated unique rearrangements over total unique productive rearrangements. Two-sided Wilcoxon rank-sum tests were used to compare TCR breadth between groups. Entries here come from immuneACCESS through TCRdb and include only in-frame sequences with V and J called. Some clones fail to appear in such tables; in the studies checked, an unresolved V gene covers under half of the shortfall, and the cause of the remainder is unknown. The V and J calls and the clone size are those of that table, but D and trimming were determined from the DNA. The sample yields around 300,000 clones; about 85% were counted once. The ten largest clones represent approximately 5.9% of the sample.

Findings and caveats that apply to the study as a whole: Non-spike TCR breadth was comparable between vaccine and placebo recipients, consistent with the vaccine containing only spike. Spike-specific TCR breadth was higher in Ad26.COV2.S recipients than in placebo recipients (P = 0.0014). Comparing responses between vaccine doses or regimens was not something the study was powered to do. After vaccination, substantial breadth of spike-specific CD8+ and CD4+ T cell responses was reported. According to the authors, total T cell responses may have been underestimated by the TCR breadth and depth analyses.

Sample treatment or condition, as interpreted from the label and publication: roughly 20 received Ad26.COV2.S at low or high dose, single or two shots; several received placebo; per-sample allocation not given. Repertoires of vaccine and placebo recipients were sequenced from samples taken on day 63 after the first injection. Cohort 1b enrolled 25 adults aged 18-55 years at a single site in Boston, USA, between 29 July and 7 August 2020. As a vaccine, Ad26.COV2.S was a replication-incompetent adenovirus type 26 vector that expressed a prefusion-stabilized SARS-CoV-2 spike protein derived from the original Wuhan strain. At the junction V is shortened by 7 bases and J by 1 base, with 10 bases in between. The CDR3, from cysteine to phenylalanine, totals 13 residues. Only CDR3 DNA remains: 39 bases, in frame from the first base. From the germline V gene (reference sequence), CDR1 is LNHNV and CDR2 is YYDKDF.

Concerning this clone: Its target antigen remains unknown. Base qualities were left out, and no much larger clone turns up one base away.

This TCR came from a person aged 18-65 years who received the Ad26.COV2.S COVID-19 vaccine or a placebo. Specimen: peripheral blood, collected in a trial of Ad26.COV2.S vaccine versus placebo. The sequence links TRBV15 to TRBJ2-5, with a tentative D gene TRBD2 over 5 matching bases. The CDR3 has the sequence CATTRGTQETQYF. The nucleotide sequence is given as TGTGCCACCACACGGGGAACCCAAGAGACCCAGTACTTC.